The rows below give T cell receptor beta chains drawn from one sample of a study of cytomegalovirus exposure and HLA in healthy donors. This table comes from immunoSEQ multiplex PCR, and its TCRdb copy is limited to in-frame clones, with some not included. The sample includes about 250,000 clones, roughly 90% of them seen just once. The material sequenced was PBMCs. All receptors derive from a man between 18 and 35 years old in good health and CMV-seropositive. Each CDR3 is given without its conserved first and last residue.

CDR3aa: ASSLRVVGFPQH
v_gene: TRBV4-1

CDR3aa: ASSEPGQSPYEQY
v_gene: TRBV2

CDR3aa: ASRDAGGGTDTQY
v_gene: TRBV2

CDR3aa: ATSRDEGGGTYEQY
v_gene: TRBV15

CDR3aa: ASRQSSYNEQF
v_gene: TRBV7-2

CDR3aa: ASRGLAGTHEQY
v_gene: TRBV2

CDR3aa: ASSVDGGGTLGEQF
v_gene: TRBV9

CDR3aa: ASRRLVGNYNEQF
v_gene: TRBV12-2

CDR3aa: ASSTLKRALSYEQY
v_gene: TRBV11-2

CDR3aa: ASSPAGGTNTGELF
v_gene: TRBV5-1

CDR3aa: ASRNQGIGNEQF
v_gene: TRBV27

CDR3aa: ASSTDRPETQY
v_gene: TRBV5-6

CDR3aa: ASSEPTGGGDHEQF
v_gene: TRBV25-1

CDR3aa: ASIRSGSSYEQY
v_gene: TRBV28

CDR3aa: ASSLESLAFGEQF
v_gene: TRBV7-6

CDR3aa: ASSFGQETQY
v_gene: TRBV11-1

CDR3aa: ASRQNRANYGYT
v_gene: TRBV6-1

CDR3aa: ASSLMGIATNEKLF
v_gene: TRBV11-2

CDR3aa: ASSIGGRAWKNEQF
v_gene: TRBV19

CDR3aa: ASSPPGEGYT
v_gene: TRBV5-1

CDR3aa: AGTYGSTPWEQY
v_gene: TRBV28

CDR3aa: ASSLLSPGRGTEAF
v_gene: TRBV13

CDR3aa: ASRGGTGSTDTQY
v_gene: TRBV2

CDR3aa: ATSPRRGLVTDEQF
v_gene: TRBV15

CDR3aa: ASSLIGFKGYT
v_gene: TRBV5-6

CDR3aa: ASSPPGTTTNTQY
v_gene: TRBV7-8

CDR3aa: ASSQERIAGDEQF
v_gene: TRBV4-1

CDR3aa: ASSSGQNYGYT
v_gene: TRBV7-6

CDR3aa: ASSYEGRTTDTQY
v_gene: TRBV5-1

CDR3aa: ASSKSRGERAYEQY
v_gene: TRBV21-1

CDR3aa: ASSVQGAGHEQF
v_gene: TRBV7-2

CDR3aa: ATTGPQLETQY
v_gene: TRBV10-3

CDR3aa: ASSLDNSNYGYT
v_gene: TRBV6-5

CDR3aa: ASTLGRASYNEQF
v_gene: TRBV2

CDR3aa: ASSQSQGPGYGYT
v_gene: TRBV4-1

CDR3aa: ASSPDPNYGYT
v_gene: TRBV5-1

CDR3aa: ASSFMNTQY
v_gene: TRBV27

CDR3aa: ASSLGIAGSSYEQY
v_gene: TRBV7-8

CDR3aa: ASSPQLYPSSYNEQF
v_gene: TRBV9

CDR3aa: ASSRQGAGYEQY
v_gene: TRBV5-4

CDR3aa: ASSAQGPGELF
v_gene: TRBV11-2

CDR3aa: ASSLGLPDTQY
v_gene: TRBV5-6

CDR3aa: ASSLVAANYGYT
v_gene: TRBV5-1

CDR3aa: ASSYSASGYNEQF
v_gene: TRBV6-5

CDR3aa: SVTGGSETQY
v_gene: TRBV29-1

CDR3aa: ASSYNQETQY
v_gene: TRBV6-5

CDR3aa: AWSVPRDRTEAF
v_gene: TRBV30

CDR3aa: SAPGTEAF
v_gene: TRBV20-1

CDR3aa: ASSSGQFNTGELF
v_gene: TRBV28

CDR3aa: ASAAGGSSYNEQF
v_gene: TRBV6-1

CDR3aa: ASSPYIYNEQF
v_gene: TRBV28

CDR3aa: ASRRQGAPDEQY
v_gene: TRBV5-1